This TCR beta chain emerged from a study of T cells in narcolepsy. At the level of the study: Donors had narcolepsy type 1 or type 2, or were healthy controls.

General study results and limits: Autoreactive clonotypes reportedly recurred in blood of same and different patients, not controls. Autoreactive clone sequences were missing from some blood memory CD4+ repertoires.

On this clone itself: Its antigen is unknown.

The data were produced by immunoSEQ multiplex PCR, yet TCRdb's version contains in-frame clones alone and is incomplete. Here the sample spans about 20,000 clones, roughly four fifths being singletons. V dropped 2 bases and J dropped 7 bases, with 11 bases sitting between them. Per the germline V gene, CDR1 is MNHEY and CDR2 is SMNVEV (reference sequence). The CDR3 has 14 residues. V and J are TRBV27 and TRBJ1-4, with D maybe TRBD1 (5 bases). The TCR comes from a human donor in good health. Sample: memory (CD45RA-) CD4+ T cells from blood. DNA for the CDR3: TGTGCCAGCAGTTTAAATCGTGACAGTGAAAAACTGTTTTTT. Amino acids: CASSLNRDSEKLFF.